This T cell receptor (beta chain) is from a study of PD-1 blockade in mismatch repair-deficient tumors. TCRs were sequenced from three patients responding to pembrolizumab. The germline V gene encodes CDR1 KGHSH and CDR2 LQKENI. Trimming removed 1 base at V and 8 bases at J, with 9 bases between. This CDR3 contains 13 residues. Some clones are missing from TCRdb's copy, which holds only in-frame ones; the method was immunoSEQ multiplex PCR. The sample gives some 48,000 clones, approximately 80% of which show up once; 3% to 4% is in the top ten. This TCR derives from an adult with mismatch repair-deficient cancer. The rearrangement links TRBV18 to TRBJ2-1; D remains unclear. The sample consisted of PBMCs, taken before pembrolizumab treatment. The CDR3 spells CASSPLGRYEQFF. In nucleotides, the CDR3 is TGTGCCAGCTCACCACTGGGAAGGTATGAGCAGTTCTTC.